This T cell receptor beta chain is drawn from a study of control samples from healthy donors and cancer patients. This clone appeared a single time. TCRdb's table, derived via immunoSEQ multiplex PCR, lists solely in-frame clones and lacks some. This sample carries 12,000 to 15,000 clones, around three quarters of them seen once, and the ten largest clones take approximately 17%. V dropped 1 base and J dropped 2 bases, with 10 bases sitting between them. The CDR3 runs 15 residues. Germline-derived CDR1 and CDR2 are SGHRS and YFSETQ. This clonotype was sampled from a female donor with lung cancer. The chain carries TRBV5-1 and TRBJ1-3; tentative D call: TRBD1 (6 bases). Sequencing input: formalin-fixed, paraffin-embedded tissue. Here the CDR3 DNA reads TGCGCCAGCAGCTTGAGCAGGGACACTGGAAACACCATATATTTT. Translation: CASSLSRDTGNTIYF.